The clone carrying this TCR beta chain was observed at least ten times. The library targeted TCRbeta and was prepared with unique molecular identifiers. TCRdb itself ran the PCR reads through MiXCR, one entry per CDR3 protein. This sample yields about 400,000 distinct CDR3 sequences, of which roughly 21% are seen a single time; approximately 3.9% belongs to the top ten. This sample was included in a study of T-cell reconstitution after alpha-beta-depleted transplantation in children. The CDR3 has 15 residues. V lost 0 bases and J 0 bases, leaving 6 bases between the germline ends. Germline V gives CDR1 DFQATT, CDR2 SNEGSKA (reference sequence).

This material consisted of PBMCs from the stem cell graft donor, taken from the stem cell graft. This TCR was sampled from a human donor who donated a stem cell graft to a child with acute myeloid leukemia. The V call is TRBV20-1, the J call TRBJ2-6, with unresolved D. The CDR3: CSARDLRSGANVLTF. The CDR3 nucleotides read TGCAGTGCTAGAGATCTGCGCTCTGGGGCCAACGTCCTGACTTTC.